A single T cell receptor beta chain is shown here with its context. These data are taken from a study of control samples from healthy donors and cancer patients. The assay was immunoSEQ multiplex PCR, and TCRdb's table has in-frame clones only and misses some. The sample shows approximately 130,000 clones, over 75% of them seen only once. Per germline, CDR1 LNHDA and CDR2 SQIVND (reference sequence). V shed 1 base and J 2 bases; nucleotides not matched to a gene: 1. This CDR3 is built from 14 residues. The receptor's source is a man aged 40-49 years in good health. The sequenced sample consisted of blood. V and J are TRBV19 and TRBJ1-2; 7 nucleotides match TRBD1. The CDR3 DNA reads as TGTGCCAGTAGTATAGCCAGGGGGAACTATGGCTACACCTTC. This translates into CASSIARGNYGYTF.